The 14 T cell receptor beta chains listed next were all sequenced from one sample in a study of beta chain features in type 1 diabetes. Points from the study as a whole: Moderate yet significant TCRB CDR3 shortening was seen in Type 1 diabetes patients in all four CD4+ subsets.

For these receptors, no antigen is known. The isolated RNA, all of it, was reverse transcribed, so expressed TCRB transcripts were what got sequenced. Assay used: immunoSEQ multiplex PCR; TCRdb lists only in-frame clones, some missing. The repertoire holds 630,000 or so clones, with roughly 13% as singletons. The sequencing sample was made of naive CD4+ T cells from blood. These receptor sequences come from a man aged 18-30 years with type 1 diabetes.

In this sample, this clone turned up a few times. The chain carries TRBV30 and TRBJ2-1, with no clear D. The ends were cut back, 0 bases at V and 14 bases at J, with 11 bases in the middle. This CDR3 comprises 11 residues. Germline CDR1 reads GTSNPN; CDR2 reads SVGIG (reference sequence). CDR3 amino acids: CAWSVLAREFF. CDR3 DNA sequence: TGTGCCTGGAGTGTATTGGCTAGAGAGTTCTTC.

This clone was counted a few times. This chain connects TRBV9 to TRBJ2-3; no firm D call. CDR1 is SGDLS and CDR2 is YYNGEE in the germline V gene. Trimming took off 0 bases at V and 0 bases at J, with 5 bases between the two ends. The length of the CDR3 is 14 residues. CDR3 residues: CASSVGYSTDTQYF. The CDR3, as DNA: TGTGCCAGCAGCGTAGGATATAGCACAGATACGCAGTATTTT.

CDR3 region: CASRWGDTEAFF. The CDR3 DNA reads as TGTGCCAGCAGATGGGGCGACACTGAAGCTTTCTTT. The J gene is TRBJ1-1, the V gene TRBV7-8, with D perhaps matching TRBD1 (5 bases). V lost 6 bases to trimming and J lost 3 bases, with 8 bases between them. This CDR3 contains 12 residues. Germline-derived CDR1 and CDR2 are SGHVS and FQNEAQ.

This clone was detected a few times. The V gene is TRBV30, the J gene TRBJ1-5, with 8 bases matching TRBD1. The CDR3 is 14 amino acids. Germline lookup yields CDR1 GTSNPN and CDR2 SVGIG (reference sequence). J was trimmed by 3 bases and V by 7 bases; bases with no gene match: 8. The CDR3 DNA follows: TGTGCCTCGACAGGGGAGGGTAACAATCAGCCCCAGCATTTT. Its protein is CASTGEGNNQPQHF.

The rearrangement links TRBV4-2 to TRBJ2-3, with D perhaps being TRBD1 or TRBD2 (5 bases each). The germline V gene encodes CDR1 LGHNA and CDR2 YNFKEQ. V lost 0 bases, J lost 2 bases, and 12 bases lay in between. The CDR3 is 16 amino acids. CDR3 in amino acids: CASSQEGVRTTDTQYF. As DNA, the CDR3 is TGTGCCAGCAGCCAAGAGGGGGTACGCACCACAGATACGCAGTATTTT.

As DNA, the CDR3 is TGTGCCAGCAGTGAAGGTCTAGCGCTTAAGACCCAGTACTTC. Encoded protein: CASSEGLALKTQYF. V and J are TRBV2 and TRBJ2-5; a weak D match, TRBD2 (6 bases). This CDR3 contains 14 residues. V gave up 1 base and J gave up 6 bases, with 12 bases separating them. Germline CDR1 is SNHLY and CDR2 is FYNNEI.

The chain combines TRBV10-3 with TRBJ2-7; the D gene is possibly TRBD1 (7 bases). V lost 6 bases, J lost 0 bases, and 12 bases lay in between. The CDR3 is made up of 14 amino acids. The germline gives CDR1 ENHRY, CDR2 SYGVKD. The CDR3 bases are TGTGCCATCAGGGCAGGGGGGAGCTCCTACGAGCAGTACTTC. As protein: CAIRAGGSSYEQYF.

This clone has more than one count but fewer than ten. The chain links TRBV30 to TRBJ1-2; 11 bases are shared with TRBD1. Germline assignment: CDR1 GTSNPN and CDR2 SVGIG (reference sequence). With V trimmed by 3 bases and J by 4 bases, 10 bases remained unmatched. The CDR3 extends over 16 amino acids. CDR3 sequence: CAWRNAGTGGIYGYTF. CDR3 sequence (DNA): TGTGCCTGGAGGAACGCCGGGACAGGGGGTATCTATGGCTACACCTTC.

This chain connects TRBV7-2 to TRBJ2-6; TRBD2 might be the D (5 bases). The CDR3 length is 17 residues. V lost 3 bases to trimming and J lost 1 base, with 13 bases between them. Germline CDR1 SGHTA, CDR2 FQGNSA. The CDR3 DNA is TGTGCCAGCAGCTTTCGCGGAGGCAATTCTGGGGCCAACGTCCTGACTTTC. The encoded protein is CASSFRGGNSGANVLTF.

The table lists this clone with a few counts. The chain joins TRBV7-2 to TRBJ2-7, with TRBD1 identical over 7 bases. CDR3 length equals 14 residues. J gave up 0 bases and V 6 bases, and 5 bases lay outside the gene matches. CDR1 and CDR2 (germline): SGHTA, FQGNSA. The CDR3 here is CASRPGQPSYEQYF. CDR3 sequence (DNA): TGTGCCAGCAGACCGGGACAGCCCTCCTACGAGCAGTACTTC.

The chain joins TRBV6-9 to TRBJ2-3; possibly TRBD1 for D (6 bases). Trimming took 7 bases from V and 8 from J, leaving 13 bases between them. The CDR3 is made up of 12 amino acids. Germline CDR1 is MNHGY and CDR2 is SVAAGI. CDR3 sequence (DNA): TGTGCCAGCATCCCCGAAGGGGGTACGCAGTATTTT. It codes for CASIPEGGTQYF.

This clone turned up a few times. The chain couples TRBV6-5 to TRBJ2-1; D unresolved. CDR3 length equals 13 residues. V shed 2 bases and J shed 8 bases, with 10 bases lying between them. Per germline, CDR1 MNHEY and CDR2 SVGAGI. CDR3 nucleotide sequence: TGTGCCAGCAGTTACAGGTTCGCCGATGAGCAGTTCTTC. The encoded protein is CASSYRFADEQFF.

CDR3 residues: CASLGEVHSTQYF. The CDR3 coding sequence is TGTGCCTCCTTAGGGGAGGTTCATTCGACCCAGTACTTC. This chain connects TRBV28 to TRBJ2-5; TRBD2 might be the D (6 bases). The germline V gene encodes CDR1 MDHEN and CDR2 SYDVKM. The CDR3 has 13 residues. The V gene lost 11 bases and the J gene lost 7 bases, with 20 bases spanning the gap.

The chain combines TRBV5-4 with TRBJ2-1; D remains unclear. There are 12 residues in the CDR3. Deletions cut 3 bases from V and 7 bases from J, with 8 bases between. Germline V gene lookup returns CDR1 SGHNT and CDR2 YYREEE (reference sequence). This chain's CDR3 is CASSSPANEQFF. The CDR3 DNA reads TGTGCCAGCAGCTCCCCGGCTAATGAGCAGTTCTTC.